Shown below are 6 T cell receptor beta chains from a single sample sequenced in a study of T cells in Graves' hyperthyroidism and ophthalmopathy. Amplification of TCR beta CDR3 regions was performed using RNA transcripts as template. The study used the HTBI primer set for a first-round RT-PCR of the TCR CDR3. MiXCR, run by TCRdb on the multiplex PCR reads, gives a single entry per CDR3 protein. Altogether fewer than 550,000 distinct CDR3 sequences are present, around 14% being singletons, with the ten largest covering 13% to 15%. Input material: blood. The receptors originated from a woman aged 18-29 years with Graves' hyperthyroidism.

For this clonotype: One junction end disagrees with the germline gene, perhaps due to a read error. The chain links TRBV9 to TRBJ1-1; possibly TRBD1 for D (6 bases). Germline V gene lookup returns CDR1 SGDLS and CDR2 YYNGEE. The CDR3 loop spans 14 amino acids. The CDR3 coding sequence is TGTACCAGCAGCGTAAACGACAGGTCTAATGAAGCTTTCTTT. Amino acids: CTSSVNDRSNEAFF. Full variable domain (outside the CDR3, taken from reference TRBV9 and TRBJ1-1): DSGVTQTPKHLITATGQRVTLRCSPRSGDLSVYWYQQSLDQGLQFLIQYYNGEERAKGNILERFSAQQFPDLHSELNLSSLELGDSALYFCTSSVNDRSNEAFFGQGTRLTVV.

This clonotype has a count of ten or more. This chain links TRBV7-8 with TRBJ2-5; D is uncertain. Looked up from germline, CDR1 is SGHVS and CDR2 is FQNEAQ. Trimming cost V 1 base and J 1 base, with 10 bases left between them. This CDR3 is built from 15 residues. The CDR3 region is CASSLVQDLQETQYF. Here the CDR3 DNA reads TGTGCCAGCAGCTTAGTGCAGGACCTCCAAGAGACCCAGTACTTC.

This clonotype was counted ten times or more. The V call is TRBV20-1, the J call TRBJ1-5; 9 bases are shared with TRBD1. CDR1 and CDR2 (germline): DFQATT, SNEGSKA (reference sequence). After removal of 3 bases from V and 1 base from J, the junction contained 4 bases not matched to a gene. The CDR3 loop spans 15 amino acids. CDR3 protein: CSASPGTGSNQPQHF. Written as DNA, the CDR3 is TGCAGTGCTAGTCCCGGGACAGGGAGCAATCAGCCCCAGCATTTT.

This rearrangement joins TRBV5-5 to TRBJ2-1; 8 nucleotides match TRBD2. Trimming at V came to 5 bases and at J to 2 bases, leaving 9 bases not matched to a gene. The CDR3 consists of 16 residues. In germline, CDR1 is SGHKS, CDR2 YYEKEE (reference sequence). CDR3 sequence reads: CASSRFSGETYNEQFF. The CDR3 DNA follows: TGTGCCAGCAGTCGTTTTAGCGGGGAAACCTACAATGAGCAGTTCTTC.

This clonotype has just a few counts. The CDR3 DNA reads TGCAGCGTTAGCGGGGCTAGCACAGATACGCAGTATTTT. It translates to CSVSGASTDTQYF. The chain uses TRBV29-1 and TRBJ2-3, with 7 bases that match TRBD2. Unmatched junction bases numbered 2, after V lost 5 bases and J lost 0 bases. Germline V gives CDR1 SQVTM, CDR2 ANQGSEA. This CDR3 region has 13 residues.

The V gene is TRBV29-1, the J gene TRBJ2-3; possible D gene TRBD2, 5 bases. CDR1 is SQVTM, CDR2 ANQGSEA, per germline. CDR3 length: 15 residues. The V end was cut by 4 bases, the J end by 5 bases, with 19 bases between. Written as DNA, the CDR3 is TGCAGCGTTGTCTTTAGTAGCGTATCCATAGATACGCAGTATTTT. Translation gives CSVVFSSVSIDTQYF.